The 31 T cell receptor beta chains below come from one sample, sequenced in a study of CD8 T cells in Susac syndrome. Random hexamers were used to reverse transcribe the RNA input (0.5 to 1 ug). TCRdb called the immunoSEQ multiplex PCR reads again in MiXCR, with one record for every CDR3 protein. Of over 70,000 distinct CDR3 sequences in the sample, about 96% were seen once. The source material was CD8+ T cells from PBMCs. All receptors derive from a human donor with Susac syndrome.

This chain joins TRBV28 and TRBJ1-2; 7 nucleotides align to TRBD1. CDR3 length equals 13 residues. The V gene end was trimmed by 6 bases and the J gene end by 7 bases; junction bases not matched to a gene: 8. The V gene's germline CDR1 is MDHEN and CDR2 SYDVKM. This chain's CDR3 is CASSLGTVPGYTF. In nucleotides, the CDR3 is TGTGCCAGCAGCCTCGGGACAGTGCCTGGCTACACCTTC.

This chain links TRBV7-9 with TRBJ2-7, with D perhaps TRBD1 (7 bases). The V end was cut by 5 bases, the J end by 3 bases, with 20 bases between. The CDR3 covers 16 residues. The germline gives CDR1 SEHNR, CDR2 FQNEAQ (reference sequence). The CDR3 region is CASSLDRPEGNYEQYF. Here the CDR3 DNA reads TGTGCCAGCAGCCTGGACAGGCCGGAGGGGAACTACGAGCAGTACTTC. The whole variable domain, remainder taken from reference TRBV7-9 and TRBJ2-7, is DTGVSQNPRHKITKRGQNVTFRCDPISEHNRLYWYRQTLGQGPEFLTYFQNEAQLEKSRLLSDRFSAERPKGSFSTLEIQRTEQGDSAMYLCASSLDRPEGNYEQYFGPGTRLTVT.

The rearrangement joins TRBV30 to TRBJ1-6, with D unresolved. CDR1 is GTSNPN, CDR2 SVGIG, per germline (reference sequence). The V end was cut by 2 bases, the J end by 0 bases, with 11 bases between. The CDR3 contains 16 residues. The CDR3 DNA sequence: TGTGCCTGGAGTTCGCTGGGGAGCTCCTATAATTCACCCCTCCACTTT. Its protein product is CAWSSLGSSYNSPLHF.

J is TRBJ1-6 and V is TRBV27; no firm D call. CDR3 length: 17 residues. Between the trimmed V and J ends, which lost 5 bases and 8 bases, there was a span of 22 bases. The germline gives CDR1 MNHEY, CDR2 SMNVEV (reference sequence). The CDR3 here is CASSPTPAAVNHSPLHF. The DNA of the CDR3 is TGTGCCAGCAGTCCTACCCCAGCGGCAGTTAACCATTCACCCCTCCACTTT.

The chain carries TRBV5-1 and TRBJ2-7, with D perhaps TRBD1 (6 bases). The germline CDR1 and CDR2 sequences are SGHRS and YFSETQ. This CDR3 comprises 15 residues. Trimming pared 2 bases from V and 3 bases from J, leaving 15 bases between. This CDR3 is CASSFPTGSIYEQYF. For the CDR3, the DNA is TGCGCCAGCAGCTTCCCAACAGGGTCGATCTACGAGCAGTACTTC.

V is TRBV11-3 and J is TRBJ2-5; D possibly corresponds to TRBD1 (6 bases). V dropped 4 bases and J dropped 4 bases, with 10 bases sitting between them. Germline V gives CDR1 SGHNT, CDR2 YENEEA. The length of the CDR3 is 13 residues. The CDR3 is CASSSTGGETQYF. The CDR3, as DNA: TGTGCCAGCAGCTCGACAGGTGGAGAGACCCAGTACTTC.

The rearrangement uses TRBV6-2 or TRBV6-3 and TRBJ2-2; a weak D match, TRBD2 (6 bases). The CDR3 runs to 14 residues. CDR1 and CDR2 from the germline V gene are MNHEY and SVGEGT. The V and J ends lost 8 bases and 6 bases respectively, with 16 bases between them. This CDR3 is CASDIMGEAGELFF. CDR3 nucleotides: TGTGCCAGCGATATCATGGGGGAGGCCGGGGAGCTGTTTTTT.

The CDR3 is CATSRDGSGAVGTDTQYF. The CDR3 DNA reads as TGTGCCACCAGCAGAGATGGGAGTGGGGCGGTGGGAACAGATACGCAGTATTTT. This chain joins TRBV15 and TRBJ2-3; the D call may be TRBD1 or TRBD2 (5 bases each). V lost 0 bases and J lost 3, with 19 bases in between. Germline V gene data show CDR1 as LNHNV and CDR2 as YYDKDF (reference sequence). The CDR3 spans 18 residues.

The V and J genes are TRBV11-2 and TRBJ1-2; maybe TRBD1 (5 bases). CDR1 is SGHAT, CDR2 FQNNGV, per germline. V was shortened by 5 bases and J by 5 bases, with 15 bases between the two germline ends. CDR3 length equals 14 residues. CDR3 protein: CASSPRQSVYGYTF. Written as DNA, the CDR3 is TGTGCCAGCAGCCCCAGACAGTCCGTATATGGCTACACCTTC. The entire variable domain, with the rest obtained from reference TRBV11-2 and TRBJ1-2, is as follows: EAGVAQSPRYKIIEKRQSVAFWCNPISGHATLYWYQQILGQGPKLLIQFQNNGVVDDSQLPKDRFSAERLKGVDSTLKIQPAKLEDSAVYLCASSPRQSVYGYTFGSGTRLTVV.

The chain uses TRBV20-1 and TRBJ2-7; 8 nucleotides agree with TRBD1. Germline V gene lookup returns CDR1 DFQATT and CDR2 SNEGSKA (reference sequence). V was pared by 3 bases and J by 4 bases, with 5 bases of the junction left unmatched. The CDR3 loop spans 13 amino acids. CDR3 in DNA: TGCAGTGCTAGCTCAGGGGGCTATTACGAGCAGTACTTC. Translating gives CSASSGGYYEQYF.

The chain is built from TRBV7-2 and TRBJ2-1, with D perhaps matching TRBD2 (6 bases). With 2 bases removed from V and 6 bases from J, the gap between germline ends came to 14 bases. The CDR3 length is 15 residues. CDR1 and CDR2 from the germline V gene are SGHTA and FQGNSA. The DNA for the CDR3 is TGTGCCAGCAGCTTAAAAAGAGCGGGCACCAATGAGCAGTTCTTC. This sequence encodes CASSLKRAGTNEQFF. Drawing the rest from reference TRBV7-2 and TRBJ2-1, the complete variable domain is GAGVSQSPSNKVTEKGKDVELRCDPISGHTALYWYRQSLGQGLEFLIYFQGNSAPDKSGLPSDRFSAERTGGSVSTLTIQRTQQEDSAVYLCASSLKRAGTNEQFFGPGTRLTVL.

This chain joins TRBV20-1 and TRBJ2-7, with 9 bases identical to TRBD2. Germline CDR1 reads DFQATT; CDR2 reads SNEGSKA (reference sequence). J lost 0 bases, V lost 5 bases, and 5 bases had no gene match. CDR3 size: 14 residues. The CDR3 is CSAQRGASSYEQYF. The CDR3 bases are TGCAGTGCTCAGCGGGGGGCCAGCTCCTACGAGCAGTACTTC.

Here the CDR3 reads CASSQENREGYGYTF. The CDR3 coding sequence is TGCGCCAGCAGCCAAGAAAACAGGGAGGGCTATGGCTACACCTTC. This rearrangement joins TRBV4-3 to TRBJ1-2; weak D call: TRBD1 (6 bases). In germline, CDR1 is LGHNA, CDR2 YSLEER. The CDR3 sequence is 15 residues long. V was pared by 0 bases and J by 4 bases, with 12 bases between.

The chain couples TRBV20-1 to TRBJ2-5; D is unclear. V lost 6 bases and J 5 bases, leaving 13 bases between the germline ends. The CDR3 has 12 residues. Germline values: CDR1 DFQATT, CDR2 SNEGSKA (reference sequence). The chain's CDR3 is CSAWISGETQYF. Written as DNA, the CDR3 is TGCAGTGCCTGGATCTCTGGGGAGACCCAGTACTTC.

With regard to this clonotype: Relative to the germline gene, one junction end is altered; a read error may explain this. V gene TRBV29-1 combines with J gene TRBJ1-1; D is unclear. The CDR3 sequence is 10 residues long. Per the germline V gene, CDR1 is SQVTM and CDR2 is ANQGSEA. The CDR3 DNA sequence: TGCAGCGTTCACGAAGATAGGACGGCTTTT. This encodes CSVHEDRTAF. Supplemented by reference TRBV29-1 and TRBJ1-1, the full variable domain reads SAVISQKPSRDICQRGTSLTIQCQVDSQVTMMFWYRQQPGQSLTLIATANQGSEATYESGFVIDKFPISRPNLTFSTLTVSNMSPEDSSIYLCSVHEDRTAFGQGTRLTVV.

The chain uses TRBV12-3 or TRBV12-4 and TRBJ2-7; D possibly corresponds to TRBD1 (5 bases). There are 12 residues in the CDR3. Trimming removed 10 bases at V and 4 bases at J, with 14 bases between. This chain's CDR3 is CATSTEPYEQYF. The CDR3 nucleotides are TGTGCCACGTCGACAGAGCCTTACGAGCAGTACTTC.

This rearrangement joins TRBV7-2 to TRBJ2-3; D is perhaps TRBD1 (5 bases). There are 14 residues in the CDR3. Germline V lookup: CDR1 SGHTA, CDR2 FQGNSA. V was pared by 5 bases and J by 2 bases, with 11 bases between. Here the CDR3 reads CASSPRTNTDTQYF. As DNA, the CDR3 is TGTGCCAGCAGCCCGAGGACAAACACAGATACGCAGTATTTT. The entire variable domain, with the rest obtained from reference TRBV7-2 and TRBJ2-3, is as follows: GAGVSQSPSNKVTEKGKDVELRCDPISGHTALYWYRQSLGQGLEFLIYFQGNSAPDKSGLPSDRFSAERTGGSVSTLTIQRTQQEDSAVYLCASSPRTNTDTQYFGPGTRLTVL.

This chain joins TRBV29-1 and TRBJ1-1; maybe TRBD1 (5 bases). CDR3 length equals 10 residues. The germline V and J ends were trimmed by 3 bases and 11 bases, with 10 bases remaining between them. CDR1 and CDR2 (germline): SQVTM, ANQGSEA. The CDR3: CSVDGGTAFF. The CDR3 DNA reads TGCAGCGTTGACGGAGGGACGGCTTTCTTT.

The J gene is TRBJ2-1, the V gene TRBV19; 11 bases are a match to TRBD2. Per the germline V gene, CDR1 is LNHDA and CDR2 is SQIVND (reference sequence). The V gene end was trimmed by 7 bases and the J gene end by 4 bases; junction bases not matched to a gene: 6. The CDR3 loop spans 15 amino acids. CDR3 in DNA: TGTGCCAGTATCGCCACTAGCGGGGGTTACAATGAGCAGTTCTTC. Protein product: CASIATSGGYNEQFF.

This clonotype appeared once. The chain is built from TRBV20-1 and TRBJ1-5, with D possibly matching TRBD1 (6 bases). Germline V gives CDR1 DFQATT, CDR2 SNEGSKA (reference sequence). The CDR3 extends over 15 amino acids. V was pared by 0 bases and J by 2 bases, with 11 bases between. The CDR3 nucleotides read TGCAGTGCTAGAGATTGGGCAGGGGGCAATCAGCCCCAGCATTTT. It specifies CSARDWAGGNQPQHF.

The chain has TRBV29-1 and TRBJ1-2; TRBD1 agrees at 8 bases. Germline V gives CDR1 SQVTM, CDR2 ANQGSEA. V dropped 6 bases and J dropped 8; count of bases not matched to a gene: 2. The CDR3 is 10 amino acids. CDR3 bases: TGCAGCGTACAGGGGGAAGGCTACACCTTC. It codes for CSVQGEGYTF.

In its sample, this clonotype was seen once. The chain joins TRBV5-4 to TRBJ2-5; D possibly matches TRBD1 or TRBD2 (5 bases each). The CDR3 is 13 residues long. The V end lost 1 base, the J end lost 5 bases, and 9 bases lay between the germline ends. CDR1 and CDR2 from the germline V gene are SGHNT and YYREEE (reference sequence). CDR3 nucleotides: TGTGCCAGCAGCTTGTGGGGCGGGGAGACCCAGTACTTC. This codes for CASSLWGGETQYF.

The chain couples TRBV7-2 to TRBJ2-7; 8 bases are shared with TRBD2. This CDR3 comprises 15 residues. Trimming at V came to 1 base and at J to 2 bases, leaving 4 bases not matched to a gene. Germline lookup yields CDR1 SGHTA and CDR2 FQGNSA. The CDR3 spells CASSLDNGGAYEQYF. The CDR3 DNA reads TGTGCCAGCAGCTTAGATAACGGGGGGGCCTACGAGCAGTACTTC. The whole variable domain, remainder taken from reference TRBV7-2 and TRBJ2-7, is GAGVSQSPSNKVTEKGKDVELRCDPISGHTALYWYRQSLGQGLEFLIYFQGNSAPDKSGLPSDRFSAERTGGSVSTLTIQRTQQEDSAVYLCASSLDNGGAYEQYFGPGTRLTVT.

V usage is TRBV30 and J usage is TRBJ1-2; D unresolved. V was pared by 0 bases and J by 3 bases, with 11 bases between. Germline-derived CDR1 and CDR2 are GTSNPN and SVGIG (reference sequence). This CDR3 is built from 14 residues. The CDR3 DNA follows: TGTGCCTGGAGTGTAGCAGGAACGGACTATGGCTACACCTTC. Translated, it gives CAWSVAGTDYGYTF. Looking up the rest from reference TRBV30 and TRBJ1-2 gives the full variable domain: SQTIHQWPATLVQPVGSPLSLECTVEGTSNPNLYWYRQAAGRGLQLLFYSVGIGQISSEVPQNLSASRPQDRQFILSSKKLLLSDSGFYLCAWSVAGTDYGYTFGSGTRLTVV.

The J gene is TRBJ1-5, the V gene TRBV9, with D possibly matching TRBD1 (6 bases). The germline V and J ends were trimmed by 3 bases and 0 bases, with 7 bases remaining between them. Germline CDR1 SGDLS, CDR2 YYNGEE. This CDR3 contains 14 residues. The DNA of the CDR3 is TGTGCCAGCAGCGGGACAGCTAGCAATCAGCCCCAGCATTTT. Translation gives CASSGTASNQPQHF.

This clonotype has more than one count but fewer than ten. V and J are TRBV18 and TRBJ1-1, with 7 bases matching TRBD1. V shed 4 bases, J shed 5 bases, and the junction held 4 bases outside the gene matches. Germline V gene lookup returns CDR1 KGHSH and CDR2 LQKENI. There are 13 residues in the CDR3. For the CDR3, the DNA is TGTGCCAGCTCACTACAGGGGAATACTGAAGCTTTCTTT. Translation gives CASSLQGNTEAFF.

This clonotype appeared once. The chain has TRBV9 and TRBJ1-1; the D is unclear. Looked up from germline, CDR1 is SGDLS and CDR2 is YYNGEE. Between the trimmed V and J ends, which lost 0 bases and 1 base, there was a span of 7 bases. This CDR3 region has 14 residues. CDR3 sequence reads: CASSVASANTEAFF. The CDR3, as DNA: TGTGCCAGCAGCGTAGCCTCGGCGAACACTGAAGCTTTCTTT.

V usage is TRBV30 and J usage is TRBJ2-7; no firm D call. Between the trimmed V and J ends, which lost 2 bases and 4 bases, there was a span of 9 bases. This CDR3 region has 12 residues. Germline values: CDR1 GTSNPN, CDR2 SVGIG (reference sequence). The CDR3 protein is CAWSSLAYEQYF. CDR3 DNA: TGTGCCTGGAGTTCATTGGCGTACGAGCAGTACTTC.

The gene calls are TRBV9 and TRBJ2-5; a weak D match, TRBD2 (5 bases). The CDR3 loop spans 14 amino acids. Germline CDR1 reads SGDLS; CDR2 reads YYNGEE. Trimming stripped 0 bases from V and 4 bases from J, with 10 bases between. CDR3 nucleotide sequence: TGTGCCAGCAGCGTAGTCGAGGGCGGAGAGACCCAGTACTTC. Translation: CASSVVEGGETQYF.

This clonotype has just one count. The chain carries TRBV2 and TRBJ1-1, with unresolved D. Between the trimmed V and J ends, which lost 8 bases and 5 bases, there was a span of 6 bases. This CDR3 comprises 10 residues. The germline CDR1 and CDR2 sequences are SNHLY and FYNNEI. The CDR3 DNA is TGTGCCAGCCCCGGGACTGAAGCTTTCTTT. This codes for CASPGTEAFF.

The chain couples TRBV6-6 to TRBJ2-2; no clear D gene. Germline V gene sequence: CDR1 MNHNY, CDR2 SVGAGI (reference sequence). V lost 10 bases to trimming and J lost 0 bases, with 12 bases between them. The CDR3 length is 14 residues. The CDR3 spells CATTSRTNTGELFF. In DNA form, the CDR3 reads TGTGCCACCACCAGCCGGACGAACACCGGGGAGCTGTTTTTT.